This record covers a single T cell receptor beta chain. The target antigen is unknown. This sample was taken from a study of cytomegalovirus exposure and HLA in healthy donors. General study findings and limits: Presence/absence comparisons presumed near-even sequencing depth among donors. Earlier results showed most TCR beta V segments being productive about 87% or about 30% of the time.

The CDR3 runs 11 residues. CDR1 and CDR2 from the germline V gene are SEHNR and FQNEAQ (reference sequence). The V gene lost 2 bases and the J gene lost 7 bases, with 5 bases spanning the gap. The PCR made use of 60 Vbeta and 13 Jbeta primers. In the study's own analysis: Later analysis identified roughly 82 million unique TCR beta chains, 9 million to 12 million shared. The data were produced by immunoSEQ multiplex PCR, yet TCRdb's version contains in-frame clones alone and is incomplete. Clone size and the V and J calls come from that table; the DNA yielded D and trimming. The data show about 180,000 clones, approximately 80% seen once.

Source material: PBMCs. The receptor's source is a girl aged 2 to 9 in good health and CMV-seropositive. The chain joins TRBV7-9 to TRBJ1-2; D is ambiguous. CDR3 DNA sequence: TGTGCCAGCAGCTTATTATCTGGCTACACCTTC. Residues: CASSLLSGYTF.